This T cell receptor beta chain was sequenced during a study of blood T cell repertoires in COVID-19. In the study overall: Samples came from the United States, Italy and Spain, spanning acute and convalescent COVID-19. Sources were T cells, B-cell-depleted T cells, or PBMCs; the material itself was cDNA or gDNA.

Those enrolled in Seattle joined during active infection and were followed longitudinally afterward. Per the study methods: Counts of nucleated cells, estimated from reference gene primer amplification, were obtained. The data were produced by immunoSEQ multiplex PCR, yet TCRdb's version contains in-frame clones alone and is incomplete. The V and J calls and clone size come from that table; D and trimming were worked out from the DNA. The sample consists of 300,000 to 400,000 clones, about 89% of them appearing once. This sequence was found in a woman between 45 and 60 years old with COVID-19, enrolled during active disease. The specimen sequenced was peripheral blood.

The CDR3: CASSPRSEQFF. Written as DNA, the CDR3 is TGTGCCAGCTCACCACGGAGCGAACAGTTCTTC. The chain couples TRBV18 to TRBJ2-1; no firm D call. Per germline, CDR1 KGHSH and CDR2 LQKENI. The V end was cut by 1 base, the J end by 13 bases, with 8 bases between. This CDR3 comprises 11 residues.